A single sample is the source of the 16 T cell receptor beta chains below, sequenced in a study of chemoradiotherapy in HPV16-positive cancers (dated by TCRdb to about 2022). Preparation of the library involved the immunoSEQ multiplex PCR assay. As stored in TCRdb, this immuneACCESS dataset retains in-frame rearrangements with V and J assigned. A fraction of the clones does not appear; measured against another copy, unresolved V genes explain less than half of the discrepancy, and the remainder lacks a known reason. In this sample the table shows about 12,000 clones, roughly 84% of which occur a single time. Clones ranked in the top ten supply approximately 5.7% of the sample. The sample consisted of blood, taken from a patient who underwent chemoradiotherapy. Every receptor here comes from a human donor with HPV-associated anogenital cancer.

The genes are TRBV21-1 and TRBJ2-5; the D call TRBD2 from the table was never checked on the DNA. TRBV21-1 is a pseudogene segment. This CDR3 is built from 16 residues. Here the CDR3 reads CASSKASSGVQETQYF. DNA for the CDR3: TGTGCCAGCAGCAAAGCGTCTAGCGGAGTACAAGAGACCCAGTACTTC.

The V call is TRBV19, the J call TRBJ1-1, with 9 positions matching TRBD1. This CDR3 is 17 amino acids long. Germline values: CDR1 LNHDA, CDR2 SQIVND (reference sequence). The junction had 14 bases not matched to a gene; V was cut back by 7 bases and J by 2 bases. The CDR3 is CASTPRRTGVSNTEAFF. Written as DNA, the CDR3 is TGTGCCAGTACCCCTAGAAGGACAGGGGTTAGCAACACTGAAGCTTTCTTT.

In DNA, the CDR3 is TGTGCCAGCAGCTTTAGGCGGGGGGGGACAGATACGCAGTATTTT. It codes for CASSFRRGGTDTQYF. The chain carries TRBV5-8 and TRBJ2-3, with 9 bases identical to TRBD2. CDR3 length: 15 residues. Trimming removed 2 bases from V and 3 bases from J; junction bases left unmatched: 4. Germline lookup yields CDR1 SGHTS and CDR2 YDEGEE.

The chain links TRBV2 to TRBJ2-5; 10 positions agree with TRBD2. Germline V gives CDR1 SNHLY, CDR2 FYNNEI. The CDR3 contains 15 residues. The ends lost 6 bases at V and 4 bases at J; junction bases unmatched: 8. The CDR3 DNA reads as TGTGCCAGCAGGCTCTCCAGCGGGGGGGGAGAGACCCAGTACTTC. It yields the protein CASRLSSGGGETQYF.

V gene TRBV7-9 combines with J gene TRBJ1-4; TRBD1 agrees at 7 bases. Germline values: CDR1 SEHNR, CDR2 FQNEAQ (reference sequence). This CDR3 comprises 15 residues. V shed 1 base, J shed 5 bases, and the junction held 4 bases outside the gene matches. CDR3 amino acids: CASSLGQGENEKLFF. Written as DNA, the CDR3 is TGTGCCAGCAGCTTAGGACAGGGAGAGAATGAAAAACTGTTTTTT.

This clone has only a few counts. The genes are TRBV6-5 and TRBJ1-2, with D perhaps matching TRBD1 (5 bases). V shed 6 bases and J shed 9 bases, with 17 bases lying between them. The V gene's germline CDR1 is MNHEY and CDR2 SVGAGI. This CDR3 has 13 residues. The CDR3 reads CASRFGPQGRYTF. CDR3 sequence (DNA): TGTGCCAGCAGGTTCGGGCCTCAGGGTCGCTACACCTTC.

This clone appeared a single time. The rearrangement links TRBV18 to TRBJ2-7, with D perhaps matching TRBD2 (5 bases). V was shortened by 2 bases and J by 2 bases, with 13 bases between the two germline ends. Per the germline V gene, CDR1 is KGHSH and CDR2 is LQKENI. The CDR3 runs 15 residues. The CDR3 loop reads CASSPTSREAYEQYF. In DNA, the CDR3 is TGTGCCAGCTCACCAACCTCCCGGGAAGCCTACGAGCAGTACTTC.

The rearrangement links TRBV5-7 to TRBJ1-2; D is perhaps TRBD1 (5 bases). TRBV5-7 qualifies as an ORF whose function is uncertain. The V gene lost 0 bases and the J gene lost 7 bases, with 16 bases spanning the gap. There are 15 residues in the CDR3. CDR3 DNA: TGTGCCAGCAGCTTGGGGGGGTCACCACGGCGTGGCTACACCTTC. Amino acid sequence: CASSLGGSPRRGYTF.

The V and J genes are TRBV2 and TRBJ2-3; D possibly corresponds to TRBD1 (5 bases). The CDR3 has 14 residues. The V end lost 3 bases, the J end lost 4 bases, and 11 bases lay between the germline ends. Germline CDR1 reads SNHLY; CDR2 reads FYNNEI. CDR3 protein: CASSDSGRADTQYF. CDR3 bases: TGTGCCAGCAGTGATAGTGGCAGGGCAGATACGCAGTATTTT.

This clone was found once. This chain links TRBV7-9 with TRBJ1-1; TRBD1 might be the D (5 bases). V was cut by 3 bases and J by 1 base, with 12 bases left in between. This CDR3 spans 15 amino acids. CDR1 SEHNR and CDR2 FQNEAQ come from the germline V gene (reference sequence). The CDR3: CASSFLFGGNTEAFF. CDR3 bases: TGTGCCAGCAGCTTTCTATTCGGGGGGAACACTGAAGCTTTCTTT.

The DNA of the CDR3 is TGCGCCAGCAGCTTGGCCTCAGGGACTAACTATGGCTACACCTTC. This encodes CASSLASGTNYGYTF. The chain carries TRBV5-1 and TRBJ1-2; D possibly corresponds to TRBD1 (5 bases). The length of the CDR3 is 15 residues. V lost 0 bases and J lost 0, with 9 bases in between. From germline, CDR1 is SGHRS and CDR2 YFSETQ.

V usage is TRBV7-2 and J usage is TRBJ1-3; perhaps TRBD1 as D (5 bases). V shed 5 bases and J shed 3 bases, with 20 bases lying between them. Looked up from germline, CDR1 is SGHTA and CDR2 is FQGNSA. The CDR3 spans 17 residues. The CDR3 loop reads CASSPQPGLGNGNTIYF. For the CDR3, the DNA is TGTGCCAGCAGCCCTCAGCCGGGACTGGGGAATGGAAACACCATATATTTT.

The genes are TRBV25-1 and TRBJ1-2, with D unresolved. Germline CDR1 MGHDK, CDR2 SYGVNS. CDR3 length: 15 residues. The V and J ends lost 1 base and 10 bases respectively, with 19 bases between them. CDR3 in DNA: TGTGCCAGCAGTGAATCTAGGGTCGGCTCCTTATTCTACACCTTC. Protein: CASSESRVGSLFYTF.

This chain uses TRBV27 with TRBJ2-1; TRBD1 agrees at 10 bases. The CDR3 is 13 residues long. Germline values: CDR1 MNHEY, CDR2 SMNVEV (reference sequence). V shed 6 bases, J shed 9 bases, and the junction held 5 bases outside the gene matches. CDR3 region: CASRGTGVGEQFF. As DNA, the CDR3 is TGTGCCAGCAGAGGGACAGGGGTGGGTGAGCAGTTCTTC.

The V and J genes are TRBV30 and TRBJ1-3; TRBD1 matches at 9 bases. The CDR3 has 15 amino acids. J gave up 0 bases and V 6 bases, and 6 bases lay outside the gene matches. In germline, CDR1 is GTSNPN, CDR2 SVGIG (reference sequence). The chain's CDR3 is CACETGGVSGNTIYF. In nucleotides, the CDR3 is TGTGCCTGCGAGACAGGGGGGGTCTCTGGAAACACCATATATTTT.

This sequence joins TRBV11-2 and TRBJ1-3; D uncertain. This CDR3 spans 13 amino acids. Germline V lookup: CDR1 SGHAT, CDR2 FQNNGV. The germline V and J ends were trimmed by 5 bases and 4 bases, with 9 bases remaining between them. Written as DNA, the CDR3 is TGTGCCAGCAGCCCTAGCCTAGGAAACACCATATATTTT. It is translated as CASSPSLGNTIYF.